Each of the 10 T cell receptor beta chains below was sequenced from the same sample in a study of cytomegalovirus exposure and HLA in healthy donors (dated by TCRdb to the late 2010s). Library generation was performed with the immunoSEQ multiplex PCR assay. A mixture of 60 forward primers for TCR Vbeta segments and 13 reverse primers for TCR Jbeta segments was used in the multiplex PCR. TCRdb re-hosts the immuneACCESS table, in-frame sequences only. Its copies lack some clones; in the studies checked, an unresolved V gene accounts for under half of them, and the cause for the rest is not known. In this sample the table shows some 120,000 clones, roughly 82% of which occur a single time. The ten largest make up roughly 10% of the sample. Sequencing was done on a sample of PBMCs. The origin of the receptors is a male donor in good health and CMV-seropositive.

As for this clone: The junction departs from germline at one end; a sequencing error may be responsible. The J gene is TRBJ2-1, the V gene TRBV7-7; 11 bases agree with TRBD2. This CDR3 region has 16 residues. Germline-derived CDR1 and CDR2 are SSHAT and FNYEAQ (reference sequence). The CDR3 DNA reads TGTGCTAGCAGCTCCTTAGCGGGAGGGCCTAGAAATGAGCAGTTCTTC. Its protein is CASSSLAGGPRNEQFF.

CDR3 loop: CASSLDGPAGTDTQYF. CDR3 bases: TGTGCCAGCAGCTTAGATGGGCCAGCCGGCACAGATACGCAGTATTTT. The chain has TRBV11-2 and TRBJ2-3; D gene unclear. V lost 0 bases, J lost 1 base, and 11 bases lay in between. This CDR3 spans 16 amino acids. Germline V gene data show CDR1 as SGHAT and CDR2 as FQNNGV.

This sequence joins TRBV5-5 and TRBJ1-5; TRBD1 is a possible D gene (5 bases). Per germline, CDR1 SGHKS and CDR2 YYEKEE (reference sequence). Trimming took 7 bases from V and 5 from J, leaving 13 bases between them. The CDR3 has 13 residues. CDR3 in DNA: TGTGCCAGCGGGGGGACGGGAGATCAGCCCCAGCATTTT. Translation: CASGGTGDQPQHF.

This chain connects TRBV27 to TRBJ2-1, with 11 positions matching TRBD1. Germline V gene data show CDR1 as MNHEY and CDR2 as SMNVEV (reference sequence). CDR3 length: 14 residues. After removal of 4 bases from V and 7 bases from J, the junction contained 3 bases not matched to a gene. The CDR3 reads CASSYGQGANEQFF. The CDR3 DNA sequence: TGTGCCAGCAGTTACGGACAGGGGGCGAATGAGCAGTTCTTC.

The chain employs TRBV2 and TRBJ2-3, with 9 bases fitting TRBD1. The CDR3 covers 14 residues. V gave up 10 bases and J gave up 4 bases; unmatched junction bases: 9. From germline, CDR1 is SNHLY and CDR2 FYNNEI. Here the CDR3 reads CATSRQGGPDTQYF. The CDR3 DNA is TGTGCCACCAGCCGACAGGGGGGGCCAGATACGCAGTATTTT.

The V call is TRBV6-5, the J call TRBJ1-1; TRBD1 aligns across 10 bases. CDR3 length equals 14 residues. V trimming: 6 bases; J trimming: 7 bases; junction bases outside the gene matches: 8. Germline-derived CDR1 and CDR2 are MNHEY and SVGAGI. CDR3: CASRRDRGWGEAFF. In DNA, the CDR3 is TGTGCCAGCAGACGGGACAGGGGTTGGGGTGAAGCTTTCTTT.

The chain is built from TRBV6-6 and TRBJ2-5; the match to TRBD1 covers 9 bases. Germline loops: CDR1 MNHNY, CDR2 SVGAGI (reference sequence). The CDR3 length is 15 residues. After removal of 2 bases from V and 2 bases from J, the junction contained 3 bases not matched to a gene. The CDR3 coding sequence is TGTGCCAGCAGTTACCCTGGACAGGGGCAAGAGACCCAGTACTTC. The encoded protein is CASSYPGQGQETQYF.

This rearrangement joins TRBV19 to TRBJ1-1, with D perhaps matching TRBD1 (6 bases). Trimming left V 6 bases short and J 0 bases short, with 14 bases between. Looked up from germline, CDR1 is LNHDA and CDR2 is SQIVND (reference sequence). The CDR3 has 15 amino acids. Here the CDR3 reads CASSRGADLNTEAFF. The CDR3 DNA is TGTGCCAGTAGCCGGGGGGCTGACTTGAACACTGAAGCTTTCTTT.

The rearrangement joins TRBV27 to TRBJ2-2, with a weak D call TRBD2 (6 bases). This CDR3 contains 13 residues. Germline-derived CDR1 and CDR2 are MNHEY and SMNVEV (reference sequence). The V gene lost 1 base and the J gene lost 7 bases, with 7 bases spanning the gap. CDR3 protein: CASSLWGVGELFF. In DNA form, the CDR3 reads TGTGCCAGCAGTTTATGGGGGGTCGGGGAGCTGTTTTTT.

J is TRBJ2-5 and V is TRBV28, with D maybe TRBD1 (6 bases). V was clipped by 4 bases and J by 3 bases, with 15 bases between them. The germline V gene has CDR1 MDHEN and CDR2 SYDVKM. The CDR3 is 15 amino acids. CDR3 in DNA: TGTGCCAGCAGTTCCCCTACAGGGTTCGAAGAGACCCAGTACTTC. Translation: CASSSPTGFEETQYF.